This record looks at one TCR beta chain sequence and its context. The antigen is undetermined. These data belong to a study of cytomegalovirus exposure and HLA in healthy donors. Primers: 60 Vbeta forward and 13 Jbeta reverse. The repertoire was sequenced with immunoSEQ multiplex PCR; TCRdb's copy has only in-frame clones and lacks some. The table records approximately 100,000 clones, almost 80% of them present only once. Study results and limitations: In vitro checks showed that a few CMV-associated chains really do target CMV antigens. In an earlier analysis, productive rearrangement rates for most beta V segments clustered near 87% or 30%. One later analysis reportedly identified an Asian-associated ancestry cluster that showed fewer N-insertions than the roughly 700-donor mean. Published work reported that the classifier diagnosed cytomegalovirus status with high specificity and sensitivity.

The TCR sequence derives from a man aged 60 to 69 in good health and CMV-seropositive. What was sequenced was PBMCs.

CDR3 nucleotide sequence: TGTGCCAGCTCACCCGGGAACTCCTACGAGCAGTACTTC. This gives the protein CASSPGNSYEQYF. The rearrangement joins TRBV18 to TRBJ2-5; tentatively, D is TRBD2 (5 bases). The DNA end is more similar to TRBJ2-7, so the J call may be wrong. Germline loops: CDR1 KGHSH, CDR2 LQKENI. The CDR3 extends over 13 amino acids.